This T cell receptor (beta chain) was sequenced in a study of response to subunit inactivated influenza vaccine. Study results and caveats: The authors proposed limited new T cell recruitment per seasonal influenza vaccination.

CDR3 length: 12 amino acids. V was clipped by 3 bases and J by 6 bases, with 10 bases between them. Germline V gene lookup returns CDR1 SGHRS and CDR2 YFSETQ. This clonotype was observed a handful of times. Its antigen is not known. Each CDR3 protein gets one entry after TCRdb re-called the RT-PCR reads with MiXCR. The profile shows about 530,000 distinct CDR3 sequences, about 11% of them singletons. Specimen: PBMCs from blood, collected on the day of vaccination. The chain uses TRBV5-1 and TRBJ2-7, with D possibly TRBD1 on 5 matching bases. The source is a man aged 45-60 years who received an inactivated influenza vaccine. CDR3 sequence reads: CASSSSGIEQYF. In nucleotides, the CDR3 is TGCGCCAGCAGCTCTTCAGGGATCGAGCAGTACTTC.